These T cell receptor beta chains were read from a single sample in a study of T cell repertoires in cytomegalovirus infection. Each CDR3 protein is one row after TCRdb ran MiXCR on the reads. The sample includes hundreds of thousands of distinct CDR3 sequences, 30% to 35% of them seen just once. Which antigens these TCRs recognize remains unknown. The input for sequencing was cultured CD8+ T cells from PBMCs, taken from culture after CMV antigen stimulation. These TCRs come from a human donor in good health (CMV status not recorded). Some clones in this sample may be carry-over from other donors' samples. The CDR3 runs from the conserved cysteine through the conserved F or W. Each record gives: D gene, J gene, clone size, V gene, CDR3 DNA, CDR3 protein. The D gene is left open where the match is weak. Where a row states a size, it is once, few, many or the class of an expanded clone; other rows omit it.

D: NA
J: TRBJ2-1
size: NA
V: TRBV15
DNA: TGTGCCACCAGCCCCCGGACCTACAATGAGCAGTTCTTC
CDR3: CATSPRTYNEQFF

D: NA
J: TRBJ1-4
size: NA
V: TRBV4-1
DNA: TGCGCCAGCAGCCAAGACCGGGGCAGAGGTGAAAAACTGTTTTTT
CDR3: CASSQDRGRGEKLFF

D: TRBD1
J: TRBJ2-1
size: few
V: TRBV27
DNA: TGTGCCAGCAGTTTAAGACAGGGGCGTGAGCAGTTCTTC
CDR3: CASSLRQGREQFF

D: TRBD1
J: TRBJ1-5
size: few
V: TRBV12-3/TRBV12-4
DNA: TGTGCCAGCAGTTACTTCCTAGGGCTTCCGGACAGGGAAGTCCCCCAGCCCCAGCATTTT
CDR3: CASSYFLGLPDREVPQPQHF

D: TRBD1
J: TRBJ2-2
size: NA
V: TRBV10-3
DNA: TGTGCCATCAGGAATTCAGGACAGGGCGAAAGCACCGGGGAGCTGTTTTTT
CDR3: CAIRNSGQGESTGELFF

D: NA
J: TRBJ2-1
size: few
V: TRBV2
DNA: TGTGCCAGCGTAGACTCCTACAATGAGCAGTTCTTC
CDR3: CASVDSYNEQFF

D: NA
J: TRBJ2-7
size: NA
V: TRBV28
DNA: TGTGCCAGCAGTGCTATAAGGGGCGGCTACGAGCAGTACTTC
CDR3: CASSAIRGGYEQYF

D: NA
J: TRBJ2-7
size: NA
V: TRBV2
DNA: TGTGCCAGCAGTGAATTTGGGGACGAGCAGTACTTC
CDR3: CASSEFGDEQYF

D: TRBD1
J: TRBJ1-4
size: once
V: TRBV12-3/TRBV12-4
DNA: TGTGCCAGCAGTCCATCAGGGGGAAGCGAAAAACTGTTTTTT
CDR3: CASSPSGGSEKLFF

D: TRBD1
J: TRBJ1-1
size: many
V: TRBV7-2
DNA: TGTGCCAGCAGCGACAGGGTCGTGAACACTGAAGCTTTCTTT
CDR3: CASSDRVVNTEAFF

D: NA
J: TRBJ2-3
size: NA
V: TRBV6-6
DNA: TGTGCCAGCAGTTACCTTAAACCCCGCACAGATACGCAGTATTTT
CDR3: CASSYLKPRTDTQYF

D: NA
J: TRBJ2-2
size: few
V: TRBV6-1
DNA: TGTGCCAGCAGTGAAGTTTATGAGACAGACACCGGGGAGCTGTTTTTT
CDR3: CASSEVYETDTGELFF

D: TRBD1
J: TRBJ2-7
size: few
V: TRBV12-5
DNA: TGTGCTAGTGGATCAACTGGACAGGGGGACGAGCAGTACTTC
CDR3: CASGSTGQGDEQYF

D: TRBD2
J: TRBJ2-2
size: NA
V: TRBV6-1
DNA: TGTGTCGGAGGCCCTAGCGGGGCCCTACTGTGGGGCGGGGAGCTGTTTTTT
CDR3: CVGGPSGALLWGGELFF

D: TRBD1
J: TRBJ2-2
size: NA
V: TRBV2
DNA: TGTGCCAGCAGTGATAACCCCCGGGACAGGGAGGACACCGGGGAGCTGTTTTTT
CDR3: CASSDNPRDREDTGELFF

D: NA
J: TRBJ1-2
size: NA
V: TRBV5-5
DNA: TGTGCCAGCAGCTTCGGGGGGCAAGGCTACACCTTC
CDR3: CASSFGGQGYTF

D: NA
J: TRBJ1-1
size: few
V: TRBV2
DNA: TGTGCCAGCAGCCCCTACAGGCAGTCTGAAGCTTTCTTT
CDR3: CASSPYRQSEAFF

D: TRBD2
J: TRBJ2-1
size: NA
V: TRBV15
DNA: TGTGCCACCAGCAGAGAGGACTTCGGGGGGGGGCAGTTCTTC
CDR3: CATSREDFGGGQFF

D: NA
J: TRBJ1-1
size: few
V: TRBV6-5
DNA: TGTGCCAGCAGTTACTCGACAGGTATTACTGAAGCTTTCTTT
CDR3: CASSYSTGITEAFF

D: NA
J: TRBJ2-2
size: NA
V: TRBV7-2
DNA: TGTGCCAACCTACAGAGCACCGGGGAGCTGTTTTTT
CDR3: CANLQSTGELFF

D: NA
J: TRBJ1-1
size: few
V: TRBV7-8
DNA: TGTGCCAGCAGCTTAGAGTATCCTGCTTGGGATGAAGCTTTCTTT
CDR3: CASSLEYPAWDEAFF

D: NA
J: TRBJ2-3
size: many
V: TRBV6-5
DNA: TGTGCCAGCAGTTACTCTGGCACAGATACGCAGTATTTT
CDR3: CASSYSGTDTQYF

D: TRBD1
J: TRBJ2-1
size: NA
V: TRBV28
DNA: TGTGCCAGCAGTTTAATGGACAGGGCATCCGATGAGCAGTTCTTC
CDR3: CASSLMDRASDEQFF

D: NA
J: TRBJ2-1
size: NA
V: TRBV7-2
DNA: TGTGCCAGCAGCTTAGATATAGCGGTCTCCTACAATGAGCAGTTCTTC
CDR3: CASSLDIAVSYNEQFF

D: NA
J: TRBJ2-3
size: NA
V: TRBV4-1
DNA: TGTGCCAGCAGCCAAATAGTCACAGATACGCAGTATTTT
CDR3: CASSQIVTDTQYF

D: TRBD1
J: TRBJ2-1
size: few
V: TRBV5-4
DNA: TGTGCCACTATTGGGGACAGGGGGAATGAGCAGTTCTTC
CDR3: CATIGDRGNEQFF

D: NA
J: TRBJ2-5
size: NA
V: TRBV2
DNA: TGTGCCAGCAGTGAGGTCGGCCTAACTGGGACCCAGTACTTC
CDR3: CASSEVGLTGTQYF

D: TRBD1
J: TRBJ2-7
size: few
V: TRBV6-5
DNA: TGTGCCAGCAGTTACCCTACTACAGGGGGCGGGGAGCAGTACTTC
CDR3: CASSYPTTGGGEQYF